The clone carrying this TCR beta chain was picked up one time. This entry belongs to a study of shared clonotypes between healthy human individuals. The data were produced by immunoSEQ multiplex PCR, yet TCRdb's version contains in-frame clones alone and is incomplete. The sample has some 2,500,000 clones; over 85% are singletons. Trimming took 11 bases from V and 7 from J, leaving 7 bases between them. Looked up from germline, CDR1 is LNHDA and CDR2 is SQIVND (reference sequence). This CDR3 has 9 residues. Donors were Caucasian adults residing in Nashville, Tennessee, USA. The source material was naive CD4+ T cells from PBMCs. Subset meaning: CD45RA+ positively selected. The clonotype originates from a man younger than 30 in good health. Some clones in this sample may be carry-over from other donors' samples. The J gene is TRBJ2-3, the V gene TRBV19; no reliable D call. The CDR3, as DNA: TGTGCCGGATCATATACGCAGTATTTT. Protein product: CAGSYTQYF.